The 23 T cell receptor beta chains below were found in one sample sequenced in a study of blood T cell repertoires in COVID-19. Profiled with immunoSEQ multiplex PCR; TCRdb holds only in-frame clones, not every one. This sample has 310,000 or so clones, with just over 90% found just once. The sample was peripheral blood. Source of these receptors: a woman in her twenties or thirties with COVID-19, enrolled during active disease.

V is TRBV29-1 and J is TRBJ2-5; no clear D gene. The V gene lost 4 bases and the J gene lost 5 bases, with 8 bases spanning the gap. The CDR3 loop spans 11 amino acids. CDR1 SQVTM and CDR2 ANQGSEA come from the germline V gene. The CDR3, as DNA: TGCAGCGTTGTTACAGCCGAGACCCAGTACTTC. It is translated as CSVVTAETQYF. The entire variable domain, with the rest obtained from reference TRBV29-1 and TRBJ2-5, is as follows: SAVISQKPSRDICQRGTSLTIQCQVDSQVTMMFWYRQQPGQSLTLIATANQGSEATYESGFVIDKFPISRPNLTFSTLTVSNMSPEDSSIYLCSVVTAETQYFGPGTRLLVL.

The J gene is TRBJ1-4, the V gene TRBV19; possible D gene TRBD1, 6 bases. V was shortened by 5 bases and J by 2 bases, with 12 bases between the two germline ends. The CDR3 spans 15 residues. The germline V gene encodes CDR1 LNHDA and CDR2 SQIVND (reference sequence). The CDR3 region is CASSPGGGTNEKLFF. CDR3 DNA: TGTGCCAGTAGTCCCGGGGGGGGCACTAATGAAAAACTGTTTTTT.

CDR3 bases: TGTGCCAGTAGTATAGGAGGAAAATACGCCGGGGAGCTGTTTTTT. It specifies CASSIGGKYAGELFF. This chain connects TRBV19 to TRBJ2-2, with D hard to call. Germline CDR1 reads LNHDA; CDR2 reads SQIVND (reference sequence). V shed 1 base and J shed 6 bases, with 12 bases lying between them. The CDR3 consists of 15 residues.

The chain joins TRBV11-2 to TRBJ2-7, with 11 bases fitting TRBD1. CDR3 size: 14 residues. J was trimmed by 5 bases and V by 4 bases; bases with no gene match: 4. The germline V gene encodes CDR1 SGHAT and CDR2 FQNNGV. CDR3 DNA sequence: TGTGCCAGCAGCTCCGGGACAGGGGGGCACGAGCAGTACTTC. Translated: CASSSGTGGHEQYF.

This clone has just one count. V and J are TRBV30 and TRBJ1-2; 7 bases are a match to TRBD1. Trimming removed 2 bases from V and 9 bases from J; junction bases left unmatched: 15. Germline values: CDR1 GTSNPN, CDR2 SVGIG (reference sequence). The length of the CDR3 is 15 residues. CDR3 in DNA: TGTGCCTGGAGTCGAGACAGGGCCCAAGGGGGTAGCTACACCTTC. Translating gives CAWSRDRAQGGSYTF.

The chain uses TRBV2 and TRBJ1-6; 10 nucleotides align to TRBD1. This CDR3 spans 15 amino acids. Germline CDR1 and CDR2: SNHLY and FYNNEI. Unmatched junction bases numbered 4, after V lost 7 bases and J lost 4 bases. CDR3 sequence reads: CASTRTGGYNSPLHF. CDR3 in DNA: TGTGCCAGCACCCGGACAGGGGGATATAATTCACCCCTCCACTTT.

This chain links TRBV19 with TRBJ1-1, with TRBD1 as a possible D gene (5 bases). CDR1 and CDR2 (germline): LNHDA, SQIVND (reference sequence). V dropped 7 bases and J dropped 7 bases, with 13 bases sitting between them. The CDR3 totals 12 residues. CDR3 sequence: CASITRTGEAFF. The CDR3 DNA follows: TGTGCCAGTATAACTCGTACAGGTGAAGCTTTCTTT. The whole variable domain, remainder taken from reference TRBV19 and TRBJ1-1, is DGGITQSPKYLFRKEGQNVTLSCEQNLNHDAMYWYRQDPGQGLRLIYYSQIVNDFQKGDIAEGYSVSREKKESFPLTVTSAQKNPTAFYLCASITRTGEAFFGQGTRLTVV.

The CDR3 reads CASSTGQGNQPQHF. Written as DNA, the CDR3 is TGCGCCAGCAGCACTGGACAGGGTAATCAGCCCCAGCATTTT. V usage is TRBV5-1 and J usage is TRBJ1-5; the match to TRBD1 covers 8 bases. This CDR3 comprises 14 residues. The V gene end was trimmed by 4 bases and the J gene end by 4 bases; junction bases not matched to a gene: 4. The germline gives CDR1 SGHRS, CDR2 YFSETQ.

CDR3 region: CASSFTSGPYEQYF. The CDR3, as DNA: TGTGCCAGCAGTTTTACTAGCGGCCCCTACGAGCAGTACTTC. The rearrangement joins TRBV27 to TRBJ2-7; 8 positions agree with TRBD2. The germline V gene has CDR1 MNHEY and CDR2 SMNVEV (reference sequence). V was clipped by 3 bases and J by 2 bases; unmatched bases: 3. The CDR3 is made up of 14 amino acids.

The chain carries TRBV12-3 or TRBV12-4 and TRBJ1-1; no reliable D call. There are 11 residues in the CDR3. V gave up 3 bases and J gave up 5 bases, with 4 bases separating them. CDR3 region: CASSFRTEAFF. As DNA, the CDR3 is TGTGCCAGCAGTTTCCGGACTGAAGCTTTCTTT.

V gene TRBV29-1 combines with J gene TRBJ2-5; D might be TRBD2 (6 bases). The CDR3 totals 18 residues. Germline V gene data show CDR1 as SQVTM and CDR2 as ANQGSEA. The V end was cut by 0 bases, the J end by 0 bases, with 20 bases between. The chain's CDR3 is CSVEDRDSGPLYQETQYF. The CDR3, as DNA: TGCAGCGTTGAAGATCGGGATAGCGGCCCATTGTACCAAGAGACCCAGTACTTC.

The rearrangement uses TRBV28 and TRBJ2-2, with 9 bases aligning to TRBD1. V was clipped by 6 bases and J by 4 bases; unmatched bases: 12. The CDR3 is 17 residues long. Germline CDR1 and CDR2: MDHEN and SYDVKM. The CDR3 DNA is TGTGCCAGCAGGTCACCCGGGACAGGGTCCCGCACCGGGGAGCTGTTTTTT. This codes for CASRSPGTGSRTGELFF.

The rearrangement joins TRBV29-1 to TRBJ2-1, with D maybe TRBD1 (6 bases). CDR3 length equals 13 residues. Trimming left V 6 bases short and J 8 bases short, with 17 bases between. Looked up from germline, CDR1 is SQVTM and CDR2 is ANQGSEA. This CDR3 reads CSVRERQADEQFF. DNA of the CDR3: TGCAGCGTGAGAGAAAGACAGGCCGATGAGCAGTTCTTC.

The J gene is TRBJ1-2, the V gene TRBV15; TRBD1 is a possible D gene (6 bases). The V gene's germline CDR1 is LNHNV and CDR2 YYDKDF (reference sequence). CDR3 length equals 15 residues. The V gene lost 0 bases and the J gene lost 2 bases, with 10 bases spanning the gap. In DNA, the CDR3 is TGTGCCACCAGCAGAGAGAACAGGGCAAACTATGGCTACACCTTC. It codes for CATSRENRANYGYTF.

The table lists this clone with a count of one. This chain links TRBV7-2 with TRBJ2-1; TRBD2 matches at 10 bases. Looked up from germline, CDR1 is SGHTA and CDR2 is FQGNSA. Trimming removed 1 base from V and 2 bases from J; junction bases left unmatched: 8. CDR3 length equals 18 residues. The CDR3 here is CASSLGPALAGPYNEQFF. The CDR3 DNA sequence: TGTGCCAGCAGCTTAGGCCCCGCACTAGCGGGACCCTACAATGAGCAGTTCTTC.

CDR3 in DNA: TGTGCCATCAGTGGCACCACTAGCGGGAGTGGCAATGAGCAGTTCTTC. Residues: CAISGTTSGSGNEQFF. The J gene is TRBJ2-1, the V gene TRBV10-3; TRBD2 agrees at 11 bases. The CDR3 length is 16 residues. The V gene end was trimmed by 4 bases and the J gene end by 6 bases; junction bases not matched to a gene: 8. CDR1 is ENHRY and CDR2 is SYGVKD in the germline V gene.

The genes are TRBV20-1 and TRBJ2-3, with 7 bases fitting TRBD1. Germline V CDR1 and CDR2: DFQATT, SNEGSKA (reference sequence). The CDR3 length is 16 residues. With 6 bases clipped from V and 0 bases from J, the junction kept 12 bases outside the gene matches. This chain's CDR3 is CSASRQGVTSTDTQYF. In DNA form, the CDR3 reads TGCAGTGCCAGTAGGCAGGGGGTAACGAGCACAGATACGCAGTATTTT.

The rearrangement links TRBV5-1 to TRBJ2-5, with TRBD1 matching over 8 bases. In germline, CDR1 is SGHRS, CDR2 YFSETQ. J gave up 5 bases and V 0 bases, and 6 bases lay outside the gene matches. The CDR3 runs to 15 residues. The CDR3 DNA sequence: TGCGCCAGCAGCTTGGTGGACAGGGCGGGGGAGACCCAGTACTTC. This sequence encodes CASSLVDRAGETQYF. The full variable domain, rest sourced from reference TRBV5-1 and TRBJ2-5, is KAGVTQTPRYLIKTRGQQVTLSCSPISGHRSVSWYQQTPGQGLQFLFEYFSETQRNKGNFPGRFSGRQFSNSRSEMNVSTLELGDSALYLCASSLVDRAGETQYFGPGTRLLVL.

J is TRBJ2-4 and V is TRBV21-1; the table's D call, TRBD1, was not checked against the DNA. TRBV21-1 corresponds to a pseudogene. CDR3 length equals 13 residues. This CDR3 reads CASRDRVKNIQYF. CDR3 nucleotide sequence: TGTGCCAGCCGGGACAGGGTCAAAAACATTCAGTACTTC.

The V gene is TRBV19, the J gene TRBJ1-6; D remains unclear. V was trimmed by 6 bases and J by 7 bases, leaving 7 bases between them. Germline CDR1 reads LNHDA; CDR2 reads SQIVND (reference sequence). The CDR3 is 12 residues long. The CDR3, as DNA: TGTGCCAGTAGCGCGTCCAATTCACCCCTCCACTTT. Protein sequence: CASSASNSPLHF.

The V call is TRBV7-9, the J call TRBJ2-1, with D perhaps matching TRBD1 (5 bases). CDR3 size: 17 residues. Germline CDR1 and CDR2: SEHNR and FQNEAQ (reference sequence). V lost 1 base to trimming and J lost 0 bases, with 13 bases between them. CDR3 bases: TGTGCCAGCAGCTTAGGTTTAGGGGTCAGCTCCTACAATGAGCAGTTCTTC. This encodes CASSLGLGVSSYNEQFF.

In DNA, the CDR3 is TGTGCCAGCAGCTTTCTCTACGTGAACACTGAAGCTTTCTTT. This sequence encodes CASSFLYVNTEAFF. The rearrangement uses TRBV5-5 and TRBJ1-1; the D is unclear. The CDR3 sequence is 14 residues long. Trimming left V 2 bases short and J 0 bases short, with 8 bases between. Germline CDR1 SGHKS, CDR2 YYEKEE (reference sequence).

A single count supports this clone. The chain couples TRBV29-1 to TRBJ2-3; 13 bases line up with TRBD2. The length of the CDR3 is 17 residues. Germline-derived CDR1 and CDR2 are SQVTM and ANQGSEA. Losses at the gene ends were 6 bases for V and 6 bases for J; bases not matched to a gene: 15. The CDR3 DNA reads TGCAGCGTCGAAACCCTAAGGACTAGCGGGAGTTCTGATACGCAGTATTTT. Protein sequence: CSVETLRTSGSSDTQYF.